The 29 T cell receptor beta chains below come from one sample, sequenced in a study of blood T cell repertoires in COVID-19. Data came from immunoSEQ multiplex PCR; TCRdb stores just in-frame clones and leaves some out. The sample shows over 200,000 clones, 82% of them seen only once. The sample comprised PBMCs or T cells enriched from blood (not recorded which). The receptors shown here come from a man aged 40-49 years who had recovered from COVID-19.

The J gene is TRBJ1-1, the V gene TRBV5-6; TRBD1 matches 7 bases. V lost 2 bases, J lost 1 base, and 8 bases stayed unmatched. Per germline, CDR1 SGHDT and CDR2 YYEEEE. The CDR3 sequence is 16 residues long. The CDR3 loop is CASSLFTGDANTEAFF. The CDR3 DNA follows: TGTGCCAGCAGCTTATTTACAGGGGACGCGAACACTGAAGCTTTCTTT.

J is TRBJ2-7 and V is TRBV2; 8 positions agree with TRBD1. Losses at the gene ends were 6 bases for V and 7 bases for J; bases not matched to a gene: 14. The germline gives CDR1 SNHLY, CDR2 FYNNEI. There are 15 residues in the CDR3. The CDR3 here is CASSSLQGVIGEQYF. The CDR3 DNA reads TGTGCCAGCAGCAGCCTACAGGGGGTTATCGGGGAGCAGTACTTC.

The chain employs TRBV5-4 and TRBJ2-5; D gene unclear. CDR1 and CDR2 (germline): SGHNT, YYREEE (reference sequence). This CDR3 comprises 13 residues. V was trimmed by 4 bases and J by 5 bases, leaving 12 bases between them. CDR3 nucleotide sequence: TGTGCCAGCAGCCCCGAGATGCGGGAGACCCAGTACTTC. Protein: CASSPEMRETQYF.

This rearrangement joins TRBV5-1 to TRBJ1-2; 7 bases align to TRBD1. The CDR3 sequence is 16 residues long. Germline values: CDR1 SGHRS, CDR2 YFSETQ. V shed 4 bases, J shed 0 bases, and the junction held 9 bases outside the gene matches. CDR3 region: CASSRGDSTPNYGYTF. Written as DNA, the CDR3 is TGCGCCAGCAGCCGAGGGGACAGTACACCTAACTATGGCTACACCTTC.

V and J are TRBV28 and TRBJ1-3, with TRBD1 as a possible D gene (6 bases). Trimming stripped 1 base from V and 5 bases from J, with 18 bases between. CDR1 and CDR2 (germline): MDHEN, SYDVKM. The CDR3 spans 17 residues. The CDR3 loop is CASSLSPGQIRRNTIYF. Written as DNA, the CDR3 is TGTGCCAGCAGTTTATCACCCGGACAGATCCGCCGAAACACCATATATTTT.

This chain uses TRBV6-5 with TRBJ2-5; TRBD2 matches at 8 bases. V lost 9 bases and J lost 1; bases outside the gene matches: 7. CDR3 length equals 14 residues. Germline V gene sequence: CDR1 MNHEY, CDR2 SVGAGI. The CDR3 spells CASRAGGLQETQYF. In DNA form, the CDR3 reads TGTGCCAGTCGGGCGGGGGGCCTCCAAGAGACCCAGTACTTC.

V gene TRBV2 combines with J gene TRBJ1-1, with 7 bases that match TRBD1. J was trimmed by 6 bases and V by 7 bases; bases with no gene match: 11. The germline V gene has CDR1 SNHLY and CDR2 FYNNEI. The CDR3 contains 14 residues. CDR3 loop: CASKPQGHGAEAFF. The CDR3 DNA reads as TGTGCCAGCAAACCACAGGGGCATGGGGCTGAAGCTTTCTTT.

This clone was seen a few times. V and J are TRBV29-1 and TRBJ2-7; D possibly corresponds to TRBD2 (6 bases). The ends were cut back, 2 bases at V and 7 bases at J, with 18 bases in the middle. This CDR3 comprises 14 residues. The germline CDR1 and CDR2 sequences are SQVTM and ANQGSEA. The CDR3 region has the DNA TGCAGCGTTGAACCCCCCGGAGGGGAAGAGGAGCAGTACTTC. This gives the protein CSVEPPGGEEEQYF.

This clone came up once. The CDR3 DNA reads as TGTGCCAGCAGTTTACAGGAACCAGATACGCAGTATTTT. Its translation: CASSLQEPDTQYF. This rearrangement joins TRBV6-2 or TRBV6-3 to TRBJ2-3; a possible D gene is TRBD1 (5 bases). V lost 4 bases, J lost 4 bases, and 9 bases lay in between. The CDR3 is made up of 13 amino acids. In germline, CDR1 is MNHEY, CDR2 SVGEGT.

This clone has only one observation. The J gene is TRBJ1-2, the V gene TRBV28; a weak D match, TRBD1 (6 bases). Looked up from germline, CDR1 is MDHEN and CDR2 is SYDVKM. With 5 bases removed from V and 3 bases from J, the gap between germline ends came to 16 bases. The CDR3 contains 15 residues. CDR3 in DNA: TGTGCCAGCAGTATAAGACAGGCGTATTACTATGGCTACACCTTC. It is translated as CASSIRQAYYYGYTF.

The V call is TRBV7-2, the J call TRBJ2-7; 9 bases match TRBD2. CDR3 length: 15 residues. The junction had 6 bases not matched to a gene; V was cut back by 2 bases and J by 4 bases. The germline gives CDR1 SGHTA, CDR2 FQGNSA. The CDR3 protein is CASSLQAGGAYEQYF. CDR3 DNA sequence: TGTGCCAGCAGCTTACAGGCGGGGGGGGCTTACGAGCAGTACTTC.

The chain couples TRBV29-1 to TRBJ1-3, with 8 bases aligning to TRBD1. Germline CDR1 reads SQVTM; CDR2 reads ANQGSEA. CDR3 size: 13 residues. Unmatched junction bases numbered 3, after V lost 5 bases and J lost 3 bases. The CDR3 spells CSVIDRGGNTIYF. The CDR3, as DNA: TGCAGCGTTATCGACAGGGGTGGAAACACCATATATTTT.

The J gene is TRBJ2-7, the V gene TRBV7-3; D remains ambiguous. CDR3 size: 13 residues. Trimming cost V 3 bases and J 0 bases, with 6 bases left between them. Germline loops: CDR1 SGHTA, CDR2 FQGTGA. The CDR3 loop is CASSFDNSYEQYF. In DNA, the CDR3 is TGTGCCAGCAGCTTCGACAACTCCTACGAGCAGTACTTC.

This chain links TRBV5-8 with TRBJ1-6, with 7 positions matching TRBD1. This CDR3 is 14 amino acids long. V dropped 3 bases and J dropped 10; count of bases not matched to a gene: 7. Per the germline V gene, CDR1 is SGHTS and CDR2 is YDEGEE. The CDR3 DNA sequence: TGTGCCAGCAGCTGGGGACAGACAAACTCACCCCTCCACTTT. Translated: CASSWGQTNSPLHF.

The chain links TRBV2 to TRBJ2-6; TRBD2 might be the D (5 bases). Germline V gene data show CDR1 as SNHLY and CDR2 as FYNNEI. The CDR3 loop spans 15 amino acids. Trimming left V 8 bases short and J 0 bases short, with 11 bases between. For the CDR3, the DNA is TGTGCCAGCGCTCGGAGGACCTCTGGGGCCAACGTCCTGACTTTC. It encodes CASARRTSGANVLTF.

This rearrangement joins TRBV18 to TRBJ1-6; the D gene is possibly TRBD1 (6 bases). Germline CDR1 KGHSH, CDR2 LQKENI. V was trimmed by 5 bases and J by 6 bases, leaving 14 bases between them. CDR3 length: 15 residues. CDR3 sequence: CASSTLQGVNSPLHF. CDR3 sequence (DNA): TGTGCCAGCTCAACTTTACAGGGTGTTAATTCACCCCTCCACTTT.

The chain links TRBV4-1 to TRBJ2-7; 7 positions match TRBD1. Per the germline V gene, CDR1 is MGHRA and CDR2 is YSYEKL. V trimming: 3 bases; J trimming: 3 bases; junction bases outside the gene matches: 2. CDR3 length equals 13 residues. CDR3 sequence (DNA): TGCGCCAGCAGCCACGGGACAGTCTACGAGCAGTACTTC. Its translation is CASSHGTVYEQYF.

V is TRBV5-1 and J is TRBJ1-4; possibly TRBD1 for D (5 bases). Trimming cost V 8 bases and J 7 bases, with 18 bases left between them. The CDR3 extends over 14 amino acids. The germline V gene has CDR1 SGHRS and CDR2 YFSETQ. Written as DNA, the CDR3 is TGCGCCAGTCAAGCTCAGGGAAATTCTGAAAAACTGTTTTTT. Translated: CASQAQGNSEKLFF.

The chain links TRBV30 to TRBJ2-7; D is possibly TRBD2 (6 bases). Trimming pared 2 bases from V and 5 bases from J, leaving 10 bases between. The germline CDR1 and CDR2 sequences are GTSNPN and SVGIG (reference sequence). This CDR3 is built from 12 residues. CDR3 sequence (DNA): TGTGCCTGGAGTCCTTCTAGCGACGAGCAGTACTTC. Translation: CAWSPSSDEQYF.

CDR3 sequence: CASSLGQDRETQYF. CDR3 DNA sequence: TGTGCCAGCAGCTTGGGACAGGATAGAGAGACCCAGTACTTC. The chain employs TRBV5-4 and TRBJ2-5, with D maybe TRBD1 (6 bases). There are 14 residues in the CDR3. V was clipped by 0 bases and J by 4 bases, with 10 bases between them. Germline CDR1 and CDR2: SGHNT and YYREEE (reference sequence).

The V gene is TRBV9, the J gene TRBJ1-2; tentative D call: TRBD1 (5 bases). Germline V lookup: CDR1 SGDLS, CDR2 YYNGEE. Deletions cut 3 bases from V and 7 bases from J, with 19 bases between. This CDR3 spans 15 amino acids. The CDR3 loop is CASSENRRQRLGYTF. The CDR3 DNA sequence: TGTGCCAGCAGCGAAAACAGGAGACAACGTCTTGGCTACACCTTC.

This chain joins TRBV30 and TRBJ1-1; D not certain. V was clipped by 0 bases and J by 4 bases, with 12 bases between them. The length of the CDR3 is 14 residues. Germline-derived CDR1 and CDR2 are GTSNPN and SVGIG (reference sequence). CDR3 DNA: TGTGCCTGGAGTGTTGCGCCCGCGGGCACTGAAGCTTTCTTT. This encodes CAWSVAPAGTEAFF.

This sequence joins TRBV12-3 or TRBV12-4 and TRBJ1-5; D not resolved. Trimming removed 3 bases from V and 3 bases from J, with 3 bases in between. The CDR3 sequence is 12 residues long. The CDR3 DNA reads TGTGCCAGCAGTTTGGCCAATCAGCCCCAGCATTTT. Amino acid sequence: CASSLANQPQHF.

The J gene is TRBJ2-1, the V gene TRBV5-1; 8 nucleotides match TRBD2. From germline, CDR1 is SGHRS and CDR2 YFSETQ. CDR3 length: 17 residues. Trimming cost V 4 bases and J 0 bases; bases outside gene matches: 9. CDR3 DNA sequence: TGCGCCAGCAGCCCGGGGGGGGATACCTACTCCTACAATGAGCAGTTCTTC. This translates into CASSPGGDTYSYNEQFF.

The rearrangement joins TRBV4-3 to TRBJ1-2; D is possibly TRBD1 (5 bases). This CDR3 contains 12 residues. The germline V and J ends were trimmed by 4 bases and 5 bases, with 8 bases remaining between them. CDR1 is LGHNA, CDR2 YSLEER, per germline. CDR3 in DNA: TGCGCCAGCAGCCGGGGGGTGTATGGCTACACCTTC. Translated, it gives CASSRGVYGYTF.

This chain joins TRBV7-9 and TRBJ2-1; 8 bases are shared with TRBD2. V shed 7 bases, J shed 8 bases, and the junction held 10 bases outside the gene matches. The CDR3 sequence is 14 residues long. Germline V lookup: CDR1 SEHNR, CDR2 FQNEAQ (reference sequence). The CDR3 sequence: CASIPGGGSHEQFF. The CDR3 nucleotides are TGTGCCAGCATCCCCGGGGGGGGATCCCATGAGCAGTTCTTC.

The genes are TRBV20-1 and TRBJ1-1; no clear D gene. The CDR3 consists of 11 residues. Trimming pared 6 bases from V and 4 bases from J, leaving 9 bases between. Germline V gives CDR1 DFQATT, CDR2 SNEGSKA (reference sequence). The DNA for the CDR3 is TGCAGTGCATCGAGGGCCACTGAAGCTTTCTTT. Its protein product is CSASRATEAFF.

The V call is TRBV3-1 (or the pseudogene TRBV3-2), the J call TRBJ2-7; possibly TRBD1 for D (5 bases). Trimming removed 4 bases from V and 2 bases from J, with 21 bases in between. This CDR3 is 17 amino acids long. CDR1 and CDR2 (germline): LGHDT, YNNKEL (reference sequence). The CDR3 region is CASSPQPTNRRAYEQYF. The CDR3 bases are TGTGCCAGCAGCCCCCAGCCCACAAATCGCAGGGCCTACGAGCAGTACTTC.

The gene calls are TRBV28 and TRBJ2-2; weak D call: TRBD2 (6 bases). This CDR3 has 15 residues. Trimming stripped 3 bases from V and 2 bases from J, with 10 bases between. The germline gives CDR1 MDHEN, CDR2 SYDVKM. CDR3 in amino acids: CASSLLGGNTGELFF. Written as DNA, the CDR3 is TGTGCCAGCAGTTTGTTGGGGGGAAACACCGGGGAGCTGTTTTTT.